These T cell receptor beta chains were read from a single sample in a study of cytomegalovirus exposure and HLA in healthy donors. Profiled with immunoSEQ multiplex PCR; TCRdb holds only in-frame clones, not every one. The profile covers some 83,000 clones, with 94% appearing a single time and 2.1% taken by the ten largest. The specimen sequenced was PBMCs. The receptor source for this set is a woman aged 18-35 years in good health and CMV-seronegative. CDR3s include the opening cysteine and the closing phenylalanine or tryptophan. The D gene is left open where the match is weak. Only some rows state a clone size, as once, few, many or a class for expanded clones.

CDR3 protein: CTSSLTTRSSYNEQFF; CDR3 DNA: TGCACCAGCAGCTTAACGACTAGGAGCTCCTACAATGAGCAGTTCTTC; CDR3 length: 16; V gene: TRBV1; clone size: .; D gene: .; J gene: TRBJ2-1
CDR3 protein: CASWPAGLTDTQYF; CDR3 DNA: TGTGCCAGCTGGCCAGCGGGGTTGACAGATACGCAGTATTTT; CDR3 length: 14; V gene: TRBV6-5; clone size: .; D gene: TRBD2; J gene: TRBJ2-3
CDR3 protein: CASGLGVAGGETQYF; CDR3 DNA: TGTGCCAGCGGCCTGGGGGTAGCGGGAGGGGAGACCCAGTACTTC; CDR3 length: 15; V gene: TRBV28; clone size: .; D gene: TRBD2; J gene: TRBJ2-5
CDR3 protein: CASSQENVRAGLYEQYF; CDR3 DNA: TGCGCCAGCAGCCAAGAAAACGTCCGGGCGGGGCTCTACGAGCAGTACTTC; CDR3 length: 17; V gene: TRBV4-3; clone size: .; D gene: .; J gene: TRBJ2-7
CDR3 protein: CASKGGGRSYNEQFF; CDR3 DNA: TGTGCCAGCAAGGGAGGTGGGCGCTCCTACAATGAGCAGTTCTTC; CDR3 length: 15; V gene: TRBV25-1; clone size: .; D gene: .; J gene: TRBJ2-1
CDR3 protein: CASSLAVSRVETQYF; CDR3 DNA: TGTGCCAGCAGCTTAGCGGTCTCAAGAGTGGAGACCCAGTACTTC; CDR3 length: 15; V gene: TRBV11-1; clone size: .; D gene: .; J gene: TRBJ2-5
CDR3 protein: CASSISGGFYNEQFF; CDR3 DNA: TGTGCCAGTAGTATTAGCGGGGGGTTTTACAATGAGCAGTTCTTC; CDR3 length: 15; V gene: TRBV19; clone size: .; D gene: TRBD2; J gene: TRBJ2-1
CDR3 protein: CSEQGSFSSYNEQFF; CDR3 DNA: TGCAGCGAACAAGGGAGTTTTAGCTCCTACAATGAGCAGTTCTTC; CDR3 length: 15; V gene: TRBV29-1; clone size: once; D gene: .; J gene: TRBJ2-1
CDR3 protein: CASSREGDRENTGELFF; CDR3 DNA: TGTGCCAGCAGCCGAGAAGGGGACAGGGAGAACACCGGGGAGCTGTTTTTT; CDR3 length: 17; V gene: TRBV7-3; clone size: .; D gene: TRBD1; J gene: TRBJ2-2
CDR3 protein: CASTSTGDPYEQYF; CDR3 DNA: TGTGCCAGCACCTCGACAGGGGATCCCTACGAGCAGTACTTC; CDR3 length: 14; V gene: TRBV19; clone size: .; D gene: TRBD1; J gene: TRBJ2-7
CDR3 protein: CSVAMSAGSTGELFF; CDR3 DNA: TGCAGCGTTGCAATGAGCGCGGGTTCCACCGGGGAGCTGTTTTTT; CDR3 length: 15; V gene: TRBV29-1; clone size: .; D gene: .; J gene: TRBJ2-2
CDR3 protein: CASSAEIGSFGTEAFF; CDR3 DNA: TGTGCCAGCAGCGCCGAGATTGGGAGTTTTGGCACTGAAGCTTTCTTT; CDR3 length: 16; V gene: TRBV9; clone size: .; D gene: .; J gene: TRBJ1-1
CDR3 protein: CASSLVASGSYEQYF; CDR3 DNA: TGTGCCAGCAGCTTAGTCGCTAGCGGGAGCTACGAGCAGTACTTC; CDR3 length: 15; V gene: TRBV7-2; clone size: .; D gene: TRBD2; J gene: TRBJ2-7
CDR3 protein: CASSPDNAPYNEQFF; CDR3 DNA: TGTGCCAGCAGCCCGGACAACGCCCCTTACAATGAGCAGTTCTTC; CDR3 length: 15; V gene: TRBV7-9; clone size: .; D gene: .; J gene: TRBJ2-1
CDR3 protein: CASSYKLATSTDTQYF; CDR3 DNA: TGCGCCAGCAGTTATAAACTAGCGACGAGCACAGATACGCAGTATTTT; CDR3 length: 16; V gene: TRBV5-1; clone size: .; D gene: TRBD2; J gene: TRBJ2-3
CDR3 protein: CASSVLGGLQETQYF; CDR3 DNA: TGTGCCAGCAGTGTCCTAGGGGGCCTCCAAGAGACCCAGTACTTC; CDR3 length: 15; V gene: TRBV6-1; clone size: .; D gene: TRBD1; J gene: TRBJ2-5
CDR3 protein: CASSPGTSERYNEQFF; CDR3 DNA: TGCGCCAGCAGCCCCGGGACTAGCGAACGTTACAATGAGCAGTTCTTC; CDR3 length: 16; V gene: TRBV5-1; clone size: .; D gene: TRBD2; J gene: TRBJ2-1
CDR3 protein: CASSQDMAVRTF; CDR3 DNA: TGCGCCAGCAGCCAAGATATGGCGGTTCGGACCTTC; CDR3 length: 12; V gene: TRBV4-1; clone size: .; D gene: .; J gene: TRBJ1-2
CDR3 protein: CATSRDRGYNQPQHF; CDR3 DNA: TGTGCCACCAGCAGAGATCGGGGTTACAATCAGCCCCAGCATTTT; CDR3 length: 15; V gene: TRBV15; clone size: .; D gene: .; J gene: TRBJ1-5
CDR3 protein: CASSQEIAQETQYF; CDR3 DNA: TGTGCCAGCAGCCAAGAAATAGCCCAAGAGACCCAGTACTTC; CDR3 length: 14; V gene: TRBV4-2; clone size: .; D gene: .; J gene: TRBJ2-5
CDR3 protein: CASSLGGGNQPQHF; CDR3 DNA: TGCGCCAGCAGCTTGGGAGGAGGAAATCAGCCCCAGCATTTT; CDR3 length: 14; V gene: TRBV5-1; clone size: .; D gene: .; J gene: TRBJ1-5
CDR3 protein: CASSLDSTGKQTQYF; CDR3 DNA: TGTGCCAGCAGCTTAGATTCGACAGGGAAGCAGACCCAGTACTTC; CDR3 length: 15; V gene: TRBV11-3; clone size: .; D gene: TRBD1; J gene: TRBJ2-5
CDR3 protein: CASSAGAGGTATNEKLFF; CDR3 DNA: TGTGCCAGCAGCGCGGGGGCAGGGGGGACAGCAACTAATGAAAAACTGTTTTTT; CDR3 length: 18; V gene: TRBV9; clone size: .; D gene: TRBD1; J gene: TRBJ1-4
CDR3 protein: CASSKTGTANTEAFF; CDR3 DNA: TGCGCCAGCAGTAAAACCGGGACAGCGAACACTGAAGCTTTCTTT; CDR3 length: 15; V gene: TRBV5-1; clone size: .; D gene: TRBD1; J gene: TRBJ1-1